These T cell receptor beta chains were read from a single sample in a study of T cell responses to AZD1222 COVID-19 vaccine. This table comes from immunoSEQ multiplex PCR, and its TCRdb copy is limited to in-frame clones, with some not included. The data contain about 170,000 clones, over 90% of them singletons. This material consisted of peripheral blood, taken on day 0 of AZD1222 vaccination. These receptors all come from an adult in good health. Both conserved end residues are part of each CDR3. The D gene is left open where the match is weak. The size field is filled for only some rows; it gives once, few, many or a size class.

J | V | D | length | size | CDR3 | DNA
TRBJ2-6 | TRBV6-1 | TRBD1 | 16 | few | CASSDRGRLGANVLTF | TGTGCCAGCAGTGACAGGGGGCGTTTGGGGGCCAACGTCCTGACTTTC
TRBJ1-3 | TRBV7-8 | . | 16 | . | CASSSDLGGFGNTIYF | TGTGCCAGCAGCTCCGATCTCGGGGGGTTCGGAAACACCATATATTTT
TRBJ1-6 | TRBV6-2/TRBV6-3 | . | 12 | . | CASSPGDSPLHF | TGTGCCAGCAGCCCCGGTGATTCACCCCTCCACTTT
TRBJ1-1 | TRBV5-5 | . | 17 | . | CASIPLGGLRGATEAFF | TGTGCCAGCATCCCTTTGGGGGGTCTCCGGGGAGCCACTGAAGCTTTCTTT
TRBJ1-2 | TRBV13 | . | 12 | once | CASSLRGWGTLF | TGTGCCAGCAGCTTAAGGGGGTGGGGAACACTCTTC
TRBJ1-4 | TRBV6-5 | TRBD1 | 15 | . | CASSYSGGRREKLFF | TGTGCCAGCAGTTACTCAGGGGGCAGGAGGGAAAAACTGTTTTTT
TRBJ1-3 | TRBV6-5 | TRBD1 | 14 | . | CASSYSDRVNTIYF | TGTGCCAGCAGTTACTCCGACAGGGTCAACACCATATATTTT
TRBJ1-2 | TRBV3-1/TRBV3-2 | . | 12 | once | CASSQEDYGYTF | TGTGCCAGCAGCCAGGAAGACTATGGCTACACCTTC
TRBJ2-5 | TRBV11-3 | . | 14 | . | CASSSVSLGETQYF | TGTGCCAGCAGCTCCGTGTCCTTGGGGGAGACCCAGTACTTC
TRBJ1-4 | TRBV2 | . | 15 | . | CASSDGLAENEKLFF | TGTGCCAGCAGTGATGGTTTGGCAGAAAATGAAAAACTGTTTTTT
TRBJ1-2 | TRBV25-1 | . | 14 | . | CASSEYNGGYGYTF | TGTGCCAGCAGTGAATATAACGGGGGCTATGGCTACACCTTC
TRBJ2-5 | TRBV5-4 | TRBD2 | 18 | . | CASSSGLAGTNSQETQYF | TGTGCCAGCAGCTCAGGACTAGCGGGGACTAATTCCCAAGAGACCCAGTACTTC
TRBJ1-3 | TRBV6-4 | TRBD1 | 15 | . | CASSPGQGSGNTIYF | TGTGCCAGCAGTCCGGGACAGGGTTCTGGAAACACCATATATTTT
TRBJ1-4 | TRBV4-1 | TRBD1 | 15 | . | CASSQVNRGDEKLFF | TGCGCCAGCAGCCAAGTCAACAGGGGCGACGAAAAACTGTTTTTT